This TCR beta chain derives from a study of shared T cell receptors in the human thymus. TCRdb's table, derived via immunoSEQ multiplex PCR, lists solely in-frame clones and lacks some. The repertoire holds about 380,000 clones, with about 95% as singletons. V was trimmed by 5 bases and J by 4 bases, leaving 12 bases between them. Germline loops: CDR1 MNHEY, CDR2 SMNVEV (reference sequence). This CDR3 is 14 amino acids long. The clonotype was recovered from a human donor. The chain employs TRBV27 and TRBJ2-1, with unresolved D. The sequenced sample consisted of thymocytes. This CDR3 reads CASSLKTGYNEQFF. The CDR3 nucleotides are TGTGCCAGCAGTCTCAAGACCGGGTACAATGAGCAGTTCTTC.